The source of this TCR beta chain is a study of regulatory T cells in long-lasting Graves disease. HTBI primers from iRepertoire and Arm-PCR of CDR3 regions yielded the TCR beta libraries. A single record per CDR3 protein comes from TCRdb applying MiXCR to the multiplex PCR reads. The sample lists a few hundred thousand distinct CDR3 sequences; roughly 20% were seen once. This clonotype has at least ten counts. The antigen is not known. Indicated time point: persistent/refractory GD, antithyroid drugs over 5 years with positive TRAb. Researchers made the TCR library from RNA that was extracted from PBMCs. Graves' disease diagnosis relied on American Thyroid Association guidelines. Study conclusions and caveats: Study was limited to peripheral blood, excluding thyroid tissue. Persistent disease showed a preference for TRBV28, TRBJ1-2 and TRBJ2-5.

This CDR3 comprises 15 residues. Germline-derived CDR1 and CDR2 are SNHLY and FYNNEI. V was pared by 1 base and J by 3 bases, with 4 bases of the junction left unmatched. The sequence derives from a woman between 35 and 50 years old with Graves disease. V usage is TRBV2 and J usage is TRBJ2-7, with 9 bases that match TRBD2. The starting material was peripheral blood mononuclear cells (PBMCs), obtained when the disease was refractory, from a patient treated with antithyroid drugs. The CDR3 sequence: CASSEVRLAVYEQYF. CDR3 DNA: TGTGCCAGCAGTGAAGTTCGACTAGCGGTCTACGAGCAGTACTTC.